The entry below describes one T cell receptor beta chain. Its specificity is unknown. These data originate in a study of graft-versus-host responses after intestinal transplantation. Study-level information: Uniformly, recipients were administered anti-thymocyte globulin induction with subsequent tacrolimus and steroids for around three years.

Findings and limits, study-wide: Within allografts, high graft-versus-host to host-versus-graft clonal ratios were seen among patients with graft-donor T cell macrochimerism. Investigators detected GvH clones in recipient marrow, with some emerging earlier in ileum or blood.

Germline assignment: CDR1 SGHAT and CDR2 FQNNGV. The CDR3 covers 16 residues. Trimming removed 5 bases from V and 3 bases from J, with 16 bases in between. Processing released intraepithelial and lamina propria lymphocytes from the graft tissue. The assay was immunoSEQ multiplex PCR, and TCRdb's table has in-frame clones only and misses some. The table has fewer than 20,000 clones, roughly 80% seen once. This sample comprised ileum tissue, obtained approximately 83 weeks after intestinal transplantation. This sequence joins TRBV11-2 and TRBJ1-4; D perhaps matches TRBD1 (6 bases). This TCR came from a human patient who received an intestinal transplant, so some T cells may come from the graft donor. The chain's CDR3 is CASSLVADSPNEKLFF. In nucleotides, the CDR3 is TGTGCCAGCAGCCTAGTCGCGGACAGCCCTAATGAAAAACTGTTTTTT.